Below, 20 T cell receptor beta chains from the same sample are listed, as sequenced in a study of neurological immune-mediated disorders. From the 5' RACE reads, TCRdb called clonotypes with MiXCR, one entry per CDR3 protein. This sample has 15,000 to 20,000 distinct CDR3 sequences, with 6% to 8% found just once. The sequencing sample was made of CD8+ T cells from blood. These receptors came from a woman aged 25 to 39 with HTLV-1-associated myelopathy (HAM/TSP).

This chain links TRBV28 with TRBJ2-3; 7 nucleotides line up with TRBD1. The CDR3 loop spans 15 amino acids. V shed 3 bases and J 2 bases; nucleotides not matched to a gene: 5. Germline V lookup: CDR1 MDHEN, CDR2 SYDVKM. In nucleotides, the CDR3 is TGTGCCAGCAGTTTTTTAGGGGGCGACACAGATACGCAGTATTTT. Translation: CASSFLGGDTDTQYF.

This clonotype appeared many times. CDR3 DNA sequence: TGTGCCAGCAGTCCCACCATGGGCTATGGAAACACCATATATTTT. It codes for CASSPTMGYGNTIYF. J is TRBJ1-3 and V is TRBV27; D unresolved. CDR3 size: 15 residues. Germline V gene lookup returns CDR1 MNHEY and CDR2 SMNVEV (reference sequence). Trimming shortened V by 5 bases and J by 3 bases, and 14 bases separated the two germline ends.

This clonotype has at least ten counts. This chain links TRBV4-2 with TRBJ2-1; weak D call: TRBD2 (6 bases). V lost 3 bases and J 5 bases, leaving 14 bases between the germline ends. The CDR3 has 15 amino acids. Per germline, CDR1 LGHNA and CDR2 YNFKEQ. The CDR3 DNA sequence: TGTGCCAGCAGCCAGACCCCGGGGGATAACAATGAGCAGTTCTTC. It is translated as CASSQTPGDNNEQFF.

There are many counts of this clonotype. The genes are TRBV24-1 and TRBJ2-3; TRBD2 matches at 11 bases. Germline-derived CDR1 and CDR2 are KGHDR and SFDVKD. The CDR3 spans 16 residues. The trim removed 4 bases at V and 1 base at J, leaving 3 bases unmatched. CDR3 sequence (DNA): TGTGCCACCAGTGACGCGACTAGCGGGGGCACAGATACGCAGTATTTT. This translates into CATSDATSGGTDTQYF.

This clonotype was picked up many times. This chain uses TRBV10-3 with TRBJ1-2; TRBD1 agrees at 7 bases. The V and J ends lost 6 bases and 4 bases, in that order; junction bases with no gene match: 11. This CDR3 spans 15 amino acids. Germline assignment: CDR1 ENHRY and CDR2 SYGVKD. In nucleotides, the CDR3 is TGTGCCATCAGGCCCGACAGGGCTTATACCTATGGCTACACCTTC. Its translation: CAIRPDRAYTYGYTF.

Ten or more counts support this clonotype. The rearrangement uses TRBV20-1 and TRBJ1-2; TRBD1 agrees at 9 bases. The V gene's germline CDR1 is DFQATT and CDR2 SNEGSKA (reference sequence). V shed 4 bases, J shed 4 bases, and the junction held 10 bases outside the gene matches. CDR3 length equals 15 residues. The CDR3 reads CSANPGTGLGYGYTF. The CDR3 DNA sequence: TGCAGTGCTAACCCCGGGACAGGGTTGGGCTATGGCTACACCTTC.

This clonotype showed up many times. This chain uses TRBV5-1 with TRBJ2-1; TRBD2 matches 7 bases. The germline CDR1 and CDR2 sequences are SGHRS and YFSETQ. This CDR3 spans 18 amino acids. The V gene end was trimmed by 3 bases and the J gene end by 0 bases; junction bases not matched to a gene: 12. The CDR3 spells CASSWARAGSTSYNEQFF. CDR3 coding DNA: TGCGCCAGCAGCTGGGCACGAGCGGGGTCAACCTCCTACAATGAGCAGTTCTTC.

This clonotype appeared many times. The rearrangement uses TRBV20-1 and TRBJ2-7, with 7 bases fitting TRBD2. The trim removed 4 bases at V and 1 base at J, leaving 4 bases unmatched. Germline V gene data show CDR1 as DFQATT and CDR2 as SNEGSKA (reference sequence). This CDR3 has 13 amino acids. The CDR3 reads CSANGGYSYEQYF. In DNA form, the CDR3 reads TGCAGTGCTAACGGGGGGTATTCCTACGAGCAGTACTTC.

This clonotype was recorded many times. The J gene is TRBJ1-1, the V gene TRBV27; no firm D call. Germline CDR1 reads MNHEY; CDR2 reads SMNVEV (reference sequence). Trimming removed 6 bases at V and 2 bases at J, with 25 bases between. CDR3 length equals 18 residues. CDR3 sequence (DNA): TGTGCCAGCAGGGGAGCAGTGGGGAAGTCTGGCCCTAACACTGAAGCTTTCTTT. This sequence encodes CASRGAVGKSGPNTEAFF.

This clonotype was seen many times. J is TRBJ2-1 and V is TRBV20-1, with D possibly TRBD2 on 7 matching bases. This CDR3 comprises 14 residues. V was shortened by 6 bases and J by 2 bases, with 14 bases between the two germline ends. Germline V gene sequence: CDR1 DFQATT, CDR2 SNEGSKA (reference sequence). The CDR3 here is CSALGGGAYNEQFF. For the CDR3, the DNA is TGCAGTGCCCTAGGAGGGGGGGCCTACAATGAGCAGTTCTTC.

This clonotype was seen at least ten times. This chain uses TRBV29-1 with TRBJ1-2, with D possibly TRBD1 on 5 matching bases. There are 13 residues in the CDR3. CDR1 and CDR2 (germline): SQVTM, ANQGSEA. V lost 3 bases to trimming and J lost 4 bases, with 12 bases between them. CDR3 DNA: TGCAGCGTTGATCAGGGAGGAGTCTATGGCTACACCTTC. Amino acid sequence: CSVDQGGVYGYTF.

The table lists this clonotype with many counts. J is TRBJ1-2 and V is TRBV20-1; 8 nucleotides agree with TRBD1. The CDR3 is 15 residues long. Germline V gives CDR1 DFQATT, CDR2 SNEGSKA (reference sequence). The junction had 10 bases not matched to a gene; V was cut back by 4 bases and J by 3 bases. CDR3 DNA sequence: TGCAGTGCTACCCCGGACAGGGAGGATGACTATGGCTACACCTTC. Translating it yields CSATPDREDDYGYTF.

This clonotype was observed many times. The chain combines TRBV5-5 with TRBJ2-7; weak D call: TRBD1 (6 bases). Germline V gene sequence: CDR1 SGHKS, CDR2 YYEKEE (reference sequence). V lost 5 bases to trimming and J lost 4 bases, with 10 bases between them. The CDR3 loop spans 12 amino acids. The CDR3: CASSNTGYEQYF. The CDR3 bases are TGTGCCAGCAGTAATACAGGGTACGAGCAGTACTTC.

On this clonotype itself: It is unclear where the CDR3 begins or ends on the DNA, so no DNA is shown, and the CDR3 is as TCRdb lists it. V and J are TRBV7-3 and TRBJ1-1. The CDR3 has 20 amino acids, counting both end residues. Germline V CDR1 and CDR2: SGHTA, FQGTGA. CDR3 in amino acids: CASSFYICSASWQAHTEAFF.

The table lists this clonotype with a few counts. This chain joins TRBV7-9 and TRBJ1-5; 7 nucleotides match TRBD1. Germline CDR1 reads SEHNR; CDR2 reads FQNEAQ (reference sequence). Trimming took 5 bases from V and 7 from J; bases not matched to a gene: 8. This CDR3 region has 14 residues. The CDR3 bases are TGTGCCAGCAGCATGGAAGGGGGCGGCCAGCCCCAGCATTTT. Translating gives CASSMEGGGQPQHF.

This clonotype was observed many times. V gene TRBV12-3 or TRBV12-4 combines with J gene TRBJ2-4; D possibly corresponds to TRBD1 (6 bases). V was trimmed by 5 bases and J by 0 bases, leaving 14 bases between them. This CDR3 comprises 16 residues. The CDR3 region has the DNA TGTGCCAGCAGTCCACGCCAGGGGCTAGCCAAAAACATTCAGTACTTC. Translation gives CASSPRQGLAKNIQYF.

This clonotype was counted many times. V gene TRBV12-3 or TRBV12-4 combines with J gene TRBJ2-3, with unresolved D. V was pared by 10 bases and J by 0 bases, with 17 bases between. The CDR3 covers 15 residues. The CDR3: CATLGRNPSTDTQYF. DNA of the CDR3: TGTGCCACCTTAGGCAGAAACCCTAGCACAGATACGCAGTATTTT.

The sample holds many counts of this clonotype. The chain uses TRBV10-3 and TRBJ1-5; TRBD1 agrees at 7 bases. The CDR3 spans 16 residues. V lost 3 bases to trimming and J lost 6 bases; unmatched junction nucleotides: 11. The V gene's germline CDR1 is ENHRY and CDR2 SYGVKD. Here the CDR3 reads CAISDLGQDRTQPQHF. CDR3 sequence (DNA): TGTGCCATCAGTGACCTCGGACAGGACCGGACTCAGCCCCAGCATTTT.

This clonotype was seen many times. The rearrangement uses TRBV6-5 and TRBJ2-3; 8 bases agree with TRBD1. Germline lookup yields CDR1 MNHEY and CDR2 SVGAGI. Unmatched junction bases numbered 6, after V lost 1 base and J lost 6 bases. There are 15 residues in the CDR3. This CDR3 reads CASSYWQGAVDTQYF. The CDR3 nucleotides are TGTGCCAGCAGTTACTGGCAGGGGGCGGTGGATACGCAGTATTTT.

This clonotype showed up many times. The rearrangement joins TRBV7-9 to TRBJ1-4; D may be TRBD1 (6 bases). The CDR3 covers 12 residues. The germline V and J ends were trimmed by 6 bases and 6 bases, with 8 bases remaining between them. Germline lookup yields CDR1 SEHNR and CDR2 FQNEAQ (reference sequence). This CDR3 is CASRQGHEKLFF. CDR3 nucleotide sequence: TGTGCCAGCAGGCAGGGGCATGAAAAACTGTTTTTT.